Listed here are 30 T cell receptor beta chains from one sample, sequenced in a study of CD8 T cells in ankylosing spondylitis. TCRdb analysed the 5' RACE reads with MiXCR anew, one entry per CDR3 protein. The top ten clones hold approximately 3.7% of a sample with around 320,000 distinct CDR3 sequences, less than 25% of them seen once. The material sequenced was blood, either unsorted or a sorted T cell fraction (not recorded which). These receptors were collected from a female donor with ankylosing spondylitis or in good health (not recorded which).

A few counts support this clonotype. The chain recombines TRBV6-1 with TRBJ1-1; a weak D match, TRBD1 (6 bases). Trimming removed 6 bases at V and 4 bases at J, with 18 bases between. Germline values: CDR1 MNHNS, CDR2 SASEGT. CDR3 length equals 15 residues. CDR3 residues: CASRTGGAGATEAFF. CDR3 in DNA: TGTGCCAGCAGAACTGGAGGGGCAGGGGCCACTGAAGCTTTCTTT.

This clonotype showed up just a few times. This chain links TRBV4-2 with TRBJ1-1; maybe TRBD1 (6 bases). The ends were cut back, 5 bases at V and 0 bases at J, with 16 bases in the middle. The germline CDR1 and CDR2 sequences are LGHNA and YNFKEQ. The CDR3 spans 16 residues. CDR3 sequence: CASSSYQQGLNTEAFF. The DNA of the CDR3 is TGTGCCAGCAGCTCATACCAGCAGGGGCTGAACACTGAAGCTTTCTTT.

The table lists this clonotype with many counts. The V and J genes are TRBV24-1 and TRBJ2-3, with TRBD2 identical over 8 bases. This CDR3 region has 16 residues. V shed 0 bases, J shed 6 bases, and the junction held 7 bases outside the gene matches. Germline V gene sequence: CDR1 KGHDR, CDR2 SFDVKD. The CDR3 loop reads CATSDLEFGGGDTQYF. The CDR3, as DNA: TGTGCCACCAGTGATTTGGAGTTCGGGGGGGGTGATACGCAGTATTTT.

This clonotype was counted between two and nine times. The chain is built from TRBV28 and TRBJ1-2; TRBD1 aligns across 9 bases. With 8 bases clipped from V and 4 bases from J, the junction kept 5 bases outside the gene matches. This CDR3 region has 13 residues. The V gene's germline CDR1 is MDHEN and CDR2 SYDVKM. Written as DNA, the CDR3 is TGTGCCAGCGGGACAGGGCTAGGCTATGGCTACACCTTC. It translates to CASGTGLGYGYTF.

The rearrangement links TRBV6-5 to TRBJ2-2; D gene ambiguous. This CDR3 spans 17 amino acids. Trimming cost V 2 bases and J 0 bases, with 13 bases left between them. CDR1 is MNHEY and CDR2 is SVGAGI in the germline V gene. CDR3 loop: CASSYTHGRPNTGELFF. CDR3 DNA sequence: TGTGCCAGCAGTTACACCCACGGGCGCCCGAACACCGGGGAGCTGTTTTTT.

This clonotype was detected a few times. The chain combines TRBV29-1 with TRBJ1-1; D gene uncertain. The V gene's germline CDR1 is SQVTM and CDR2 ANQGSEA. This CDR3 spans 12 amino acids. Trimming took 4 bases from V and 1 from J, leaving 7 bases between them. CDR3 sequence (DNA): TGCAGCGTTGGGCGGGAGAACACTGAAGCTTTCTTT. The encoded protein is CSVGRENTEAFF.

This sequence joins TRBV6-5 and TRBJ1-2; no clear D. This CDR3 comprises 11 residues. Germline-derived CDR1 and CDR2 are MNHEY and SVGAGI. V lost 2 bases and J lost 8, with 6 bases in between. CDR3 nucleotides: TGTGCCAGCAGTTACGGTGGAGGCTACACCTTC. It specifies CASSYGGGYTF.

This clonotype was detected only a few times. The chain has TRBV30 and TRBJ1-5; a possible D gene is TRBD1 (5 bases). Germline assignment: CDR1 GTSNPN and CDR2 SVGIG (reference sequence). The CDR3 sequence is 15 residues long. The V end was cut by 5 bases, the J end by 0 bases, with 14 bases between. The CDR3 loop reads CAWSPGRNSNQPQHF. The CDR3 nucleotides are TGTGCCTGGTCTCCGGGACGAAATAGCAATCAGCCCCAGCATTTT.

In its sample, this clonotype was seen a few times. The J gene is TRBJ1-3, the V gene TRBV20-1; no reliable D call. Deletions cut 5 bases from V and 4 bases from J, with 6 bases between. Germline V gives CDR1 DFQATT, CDR2 SNEGSKA (reference sequence). The CDR3 runs to 11 residues. CDR3 coding DNA: TGCAGTGCTGCCCGAGGAAACACCATATATTTT. As protein: CSAARGNTIYF.

This clonotype was counted between two and nine times. The CDR3 is CASSQGEGGYTEAFF. CDR3 coding DNA: TGCGCCAGCAGCCAAGGGGAGGGGGGGTACACTGAAGCTTTCTTT. This rearrangement joins TRBV4-1 to TRBJ1-1, with TRBD1 as a possible D gene (6 bases). Trimming stripped 1 base from V and 3 bases from J, with 12 bases between. This CDR3 has 15 amino acids. The germline gives CDR1 MGHRA, CDR2 YSYEKL.

This clonotype was observed a handful of times. The genes are TRBV7-2 and TRBJ2-1; no clear D. The V end lost 1 base, the J end lost 6 bases, and 7 bases lay between the germline ends. From germline, CDR1 is SGHTA and CDR2 FQGNSA. This CDR3 is 13 amino acids long. The CDR3 DNA is TGTGCCAGCAGCTTAGAGAGTGGCAATGAGCAGTTCTTC. This sequence encodes CASSLESGNEQFF.

This clonotype was detected a few times. The V call is TRBV11-2, the J call TRBJ2-3, with 10 bases aligning to TRBD2. Trimming removed 3 bases from V and 6 bases from J; junction bases left unmatched: 6. Germline CDR1 SGHAT, CDR2 FQNNGV. The CDR3 sequence is 15 residues long. Here the CDR3 reads CASSFSGRMMDTQYF. DNA for the CDR3: TGTGCCAGCAGCTTTAGCGGGAGGATGATGGATACGCAGTATTTT.

This clonotype was seen only a few times. The chain employs TRBV6-1 and TRBJ2-1, with D perhaps given as TRBD1 or TRBD2 (6 bases each). V lost 6 bases to trimming and J lost 9 bases, with 18 bases between them. This CDR3 spans 14 amino acids. Germline CDR1 reads MNHNS; CDR2 reads SASEGT. The CDR3 is CASRRLAEGGEQFF. The CDR3 region has the DNA TGTGCCAGCAGACGTTTAGCGGAGGGGGGTGAGCAGTTCTTC.

The CDR3 nucleotides are TGTGCCAGCAGCTTAGGGACAGGGGTCGATGAGCAGTTCTTC. Translating gives CASSLGTGVDEQFF. The chain combines TRBV7-2 with TRBJ2-1; 9 bases line up with TRBD1. Germline-derived CDR1 and CDR2 are SGHTA and FQGNSA. This CDR3 has 14 residues. Unmatched junction bases numbered 3, after V lost 1 base and J lost 8 bases.

This chain connects TRBV6-5 to TRBJ2-5; 8 positions match TRBD1. From germline, CDR1 is MNHEY and CDR2 SVGAGI. The V gene end was trimmed by 5 bases and the J gene end by 4 bases; junction bases not matched to a gene: 6. CDR3 length: 14 residues. The CDR3 region is CASSLEGTGETQYF. The DNA of the CDR3 is TGTGCCAGCAGTCTCGAGGGGACAGGAGAGACCCAGTACTTC.

The gene calls are TRBV14 and TRBJ2-3, with 11 bases fitting TRBD2. Germline values: CDR1 SGHDN, CDR2 FVKESK. The CDR3 consists of 16 residues. The V and J ends lost 4 bases and 2 bases, in that order; junction bases with no gene match: 5. CDR3 region: CASSPLAGEFTDTQYF. For the CDR3, the DNA is TGTGCCAGCAGCCCACTAGCGGGAGAGTTCACAGATACGCAGTATTTT.

The V and J genes are TRBV24-1 and TRBJ2-2; D may be TRBD1 or TRBD2 (5 bases each). The CDR3 length is 16 residues. Trimming took off 3 bases at V and 4 bases at J, with 14 bases between the two ends. The V gene's germline CDR1 is KGHDR and CDR2 SFDVKD. CDR3 nucleotide sequence: TGTGCCACCAGTGATACTACCGGGGCTGGCACCGGGGAGCTGTTTTTT. Amino acid sequence: CATSDTTGAGTGELFF.

This chain uses TRBV11-2 with TRBJ2-1, with 13 bases that match TRBD2. Trimming cost V 5 bases and J 11 bases; bases outside gene matches: 6. Germline lookup yields CDR1 SGHAT and CDR2 FQNNGV. This CDR3 has 14 residues. The CDR3 here is CASSHGLAGVKQFF. CDR3 in DNA: TGTGCCAGCAGCCACGGACTAGCGGGAGTAAAGCAGTTCTTC.

Remarks on this clonotype: A much more abundant neighbour one base away suggests this may be a read error. The CDR3 sequence: CSARDTLKPGTGELFF. CDR3 DNA sequence: TGCAGTGCTAGAGATACCCTGAAGCCCGGCACCGGGGAGCTGTTTTTT. V and J are TRBV20-1 and TRBJ2-2; no reliable D call. Trimming removed 0 bases at V and 4 bases at J, with 15 bases between. Germline loops: CDR1 DFQATT, CDR2 SNEGSKA (reference sequence). The CDR3 is 16 residues long.

This chain uses TRBV7-9 with TRBJ2-5; D possibly corresponds to TRBD2 (6 bases). Germline V lookup: CDR1 SEHNR, CDR2 FQNEAQ (reference sequence). The CDR3 length is 16 residues. Trimming shortened V by 7 bases and J by 5 bases, and 23 bases separated the two germline ends. As DNA, the CDR3 is TGTGCCAGCACCTTCGGGGGAACTAGACGGGGGGAGACCCAGTACTTC. Encoded protein: CASTFGGTRRGETQYF.

The chain has TRBV7-9 and TRBJ2-7, with a possible D match to TRBD1 (6 bases). This CDR3 region has 14 residues. Trimming left V 4 bases short and J 2 bases short, with 12 bases between. CDR1 SEHNR and CDR2 FQNEAQ come from the germline V gene (reference sequence). This chain's CDR3 is CASSSGTQPYEQYF. The CDR3 coding sequence is TGTGCCAGCAGCTCCGGGACACAACCCTACGAGCAGTACTTC.

Points on this clonotype: Here the CDR3 omits its conserved ending phenylalanine or tryptophan, so a read error is the likely source. This sequence joins TRBV6-5 and TRBJ2-7, with 7 nucleotides matching TRBD1. V trimming: 1 base; J trimming: 4 bases; junction bases outside the gene matches: 4. This CDR3 is 14 amino acids long. CDR1 and CDR2 from the germline V gene are MNHEY and SVGAGI. CDR3 coding DNA: TGTGCCAGCAGTTACTTGGACAGGCAGTACGAGCAGTACTTA. Its translation: CASSYLDRQYEQYL.

A few counts support this clonotype. The chain carries TRBV11-2 and TRBJ2-7; no reliable D call. The CDR3 totals 13 residues. The germline V gene has CDR1 SGHAT and CDR2 FQNNGV. With 9 bases removed from V and 3 bases from J, the gap between germline ends came to 15 bases. This CDR3 is CASRSAGIYEQYF. The CDR3 DNA follows: TGTGCCAGTCGGTCGGCAGGAATCTACGAGCAGTACTTC.

This clonotype was picked up a small number of times. The J gene is TRBJ2-1, the V gene TRBV15; the D is unclear. Germline CDR1 and CDR2: LNHNV and YYDKDF (reference sequence). This CDR3 is 15 amino acids long. V was cut by 4 bases and J by 2 bases, with 12 bases left in between. The CDR3 protein is CATSKDGVTYNEQFF. The CDR3 DNA reads TGTGCCACCAGCAAGGACGGCGTGACCTACAATGAGCAGTTCTTC.

The rearrangement joins TRBV4-3 to TRBJ2-1; the match to TRBD1 covers 9 bases. The ends lost 2 bases at V and 2 bases at J; junction bases unmatched: 10. The CDR3 covers 18 residues. From germline, CDR1 is LGHNA and CDR2 YSLEER. The CDR3 DNA sequence: TGCGCCAGCAGCCAACATCGGGCCGGGACAGGGCCCTACAATGAGCAGTTCTTC. Its translation is CASSQHRAGTGPYNEQFF.

The rearrangement uses TRBV9 and TRBJ2-3; TRBD2 matches 9 bases. Germline trimming cut 0 bases from V and 2 bases from J; bases unmatched to any gene: 1. The germline V gene encodes CDR1 SGDLS and CDR2 YYNGEE. The CDR3 loop spans 15 amino acids. In nucleotides, the CDR3 is TGTGCCAGCAGCGTAGCTAGCGGGGTCACAGATACGCAGTATTTT. It is translated as CASSVASGVTDTQYF.

This sequence joins TRBV21-1 and TRBJ2-7; no DNA check was done on the table's D call, TRBD1. TRBV21-1 is marked as a pseudogene. CDR3 size: 13 residues. The CDR3 region has the DNA TGTGCCAGCAGCATCGGACAGTCCTACGAGCAGTACTTC. It specifies CASSIGQSYEQYF.

This clonotype turned up a few times. V usage is TRBV7-2 and J usage is TRBJ2-6; unclear D gene. In germline, CDR1 is SGHTA, CDR2 FQGNSA. The CDR3 spans 16 residues. The V end lost 1 base, the J end lost 0 bases, and 7 bases lay between the germline ends. The CDR3 coding sequence is TGTGCCAGCAGCTTAGGTCATAACTCTGGGGCCAACGTCCTGACTTTC. Translating it yields CASSLGHNSGANVLTF.

This chain connects TRBV12-3 or TRBV12-4 to TRBJ1-5; 7 bases align to TRBD1. Germline trimming cut 6 bases from V and 4 bases from J; bases unmatched to any gene: 9. The CDR3 covers 15 residues. The CDR3 DNA follows: TGTGCCAGCAGAATCGGGACAGCGTTAAATCAGCCCCAGCATTTT. This sequence encodes CASRIGTALNQPQHF.

The V call is TRBV20-1, the J call TRBJ2-1; 14 bases are shared with TRBD2. The germline V gene encodes CDR1 DFQATT and CDR2 SNEGSKA (reference sequence). V shed 2 bases, J shed 0 bases, and the junction held 9 bases outside the gene matches. The CDR3 loop spans 19 amino acids. The CDR3 DNA sequence: TGCAGTGCTAGACCGGGACTAGCGGGAGAACCCAGCTCCTACAATGAGCAGTTCTTC. This sequence encodes CSARPGLAGEPSSYNEQFF.